This is a list of T cell receptor beta chains from one sample in a study of blood T cells in healthy people across ages. TCRdb reprocessed the 5' RACE reads via MiXCR and lists one record per CDR3 protein. Here the sample spans some 760,000 distinct CDR3 sequences, 20% to 25% being singletons. In addition, the sample was reused for a study of T cells of mothers and their children.

The sequencing input was blood. The receptors come from a boy between 10 and 17 years old in good health. The CDR3 runs from the conserved cysteine through the conserved F or W. The order of the fields is D gene, J gene, clone size, CDR3 length, V gene, CDR3 DNA, CDR3 protein. A D gene is named only where the DNA matches it firmly. A clone size is listed for some rows: how often the clone was seen (once, few, many), or a class if it is expanded.

D: NA; J: TRBJ2-5; size: NA; length: 14; V: TRBV20-1; DNA: TGCAGGACAGAGACAGGGAGGGTGGAAGAGACCCAGTACTTC; CDR3: CRTETGRVEETQYF
D: NA; J: TRBJ1-2; size: NA; length: 15; V: TRBV28; DNA: TGTGCCAGCAGGGTTGGAGGGGCCGGTGTCTATGGCTACACCTTC; CDR3: CASRVGGAGVYGYTF
D: NA; J: TRBJ1-2; size: few; length: 13; V: TRBV30; DNA: TGTGCCCAGTCGGGGGAGCCTAACTATGGCTACACCTTC; CDR3: CAQSGEPNYGYTF
D: NA; J: TRBJ2-5; size: NA; length: 16; V: TRBV4-1; DNA: TGCGCCAGCAGCCAAGAACAGGGGACTTCGGAAGAGACCCAGTACTTC; CDR3: CASSQEQGTSEETQYF
D: TRBD2; J: TRBJ2-3; size: NA; length: 16; V: TRBV7-2; DNA: TGTGCCAGCAGCTCCCGACTAGCGACTAGCACAGATACGCAGTATTTT; CDR3: CASSSRLATSTDTQYF
D: TRBD1; J: TRBJ2-7; size: NA; length: 16; V: TRBV4-2; DNA: TGTGCCAGCAGCCCAGCCCTGACAGGGGAGGTGAAAGAGCAGTACTTC; CDR3: CASSPALTGEVKEQYF
D: TRBD2; J: TRBJ2-3; size: NA; length: 16; V: TRBV18; DNA: TGTGCCAGCTCGCCCCAGCGGGGGGCAAGCACAGATACGCAGTATTTT; CDR3: CASSPQRGASTDTQYF
D: NA; J: TRBJ1-1; size: NA; length: 15; V: TRBV7-2; DNA: TGTGCCAGCAGCTTCGGATCGACACTGAACACTGAAGCTTTCTTT; CDR3: CASSFGSTLNTEAFF
D: TRBD1; J: TRBJ1-1; size: few; length: 15; V: TRBV6-6; DNA: TGTGCCAGCAGTCTAGAGGGGGCGCGGAGCGCTGAAGCTTTCTTT; CDR3: CASSLEGARSAEAFF
D: NA; J: TRBJ2-4; size: NA; length: 16; V: TRBV12-3/TRBV12-4; DNA: TGTGCCAGCAGTTCGACAGAAGATCTAGCCAAAAACATTCAGTACTTC; CDR3: CASSSTEDLAKNIQYF
D: NA; J: TRBJ1-1; size: once; length: 12; V: TRBV29-1; DNA: TGCAGCGTCGGAACAGCTACAACGGAAGCTTTCTTT; CDR3: CSVGTATTEAFF
D: NA; J: TRBJ2-1; size: NA; length: 12; V: TRBV5-1; DNA: TGCGCCAGCAAGAACAGAAACAATGAGCAGTTCTTC; CDR3: CASKNRNNEQFF
D: TRBD2; J: TRBJ2-5; size: few; length: 13; V: TRBV27; DNA: TGTGCCAGCAGTTTTAGCGGGGGGCAGACCCAGTACTTC; CDR3: CASSFSGGQTQYF
D: TRBD2; J: TRBJ2-5; size: NA; length: 16; V: TRBV4-2; DNA: TGTGCCAGCAGCCAAGCGCTAGCGGGAGGAGGAGAGACCCAGTACTTC; CDR3: CASSQALAGGGETQYF
D: TRBD2; J: TRBJ2-5; size: few; length: 15; V: TRBV7-3; DNA: TGTGCCAGCAGCTTGGCGGGAGGAGAGGGAGAGACCCAGTACTTC; CDR3: CASSLAGGEGETQYF
D: NA; J: TRBJ2-1; size: many; length: 14; V: TRBV7-2; DNA: TGTGCCAGCAGTTTTGGGGGCGGGTACAATGAGCAGTTCTTC; CDR3: CASSFGGGYNEQFF
D: NA; J: TRBJ1-4; size: few; length: 16; V: TRBV7-9; DNA: TGTGCCAGCAGCCTTGGCTGGGGAGGACTTAATGAAAAACTGTTTTTT; CDR3: CASSLGWGGLNEKLFF
D: TRBD1; J: TRBJ1-2; size: NA; length: 14; V: TRBV27; DNA: TGTGCCAGCAGTTTTAGGGACAGGGTAATGGGCTACACCTTC; CDR3: CASSFRDRVMGYTF
D: NA; J: TRBJ2-5; size: few; length: 16; V: TRBV20-1; DNA: TGCAGTGCTAGATCCGGGACCGTAAGAGATCAAGAGACCCAGTACTTC; CDR3: CSARSGTVRDQETQYF
D: NA; J: TRBJ2-7; size: NA; length: 13; V: TRBV18; DNA: TGTGCCAGCTCACCCAGTGTGCAAGGCGAGCAGTACTTC; CDR3: CASSPSVQGEQYF
D: NA; J: TRBJ2-1; size: NA; length: 13; V: TRBV29-1; DNA: TGCAGCGTTGAAATTCGGAGGGGGAATGAGCAGTTCTTC; CDR3: CSVEIRRGNEQFF
D: NA; J: TRBJ2-6; size: once; length: 17; V: TRBV7-9; DNA: TGTGCCAGCAGCTCTGTAAATCTGATCTCTGGGGCCAACGTCCTGACTTTC; CDR3: CASSSVNLISGANVLTF
D: NA; J: TRBJ1-2; size: few; length: 12; V: TRBV5-1; DNA: TGCGCCAGCAGCGTCGCGACGTCAGGCTACACCTTC; CDR3: CASSVATSGYTF
D: NA; J: TRBJ1-4; size: NA; length: 16; V: TRBV7-9; DNA: TGTGCCAGCAGCCCGCGGTCCGGGGGTTTAAATGAAAAACTGTTTTTT; CDR3: CASSPRSGGLNEKLFF
D: NA; J: TRBJ2-3; size: few; length: 15; V: TRBV9; DNA: TGTGCCAGCAGCGTTAGGGGGACCAGCACAGATACGCAGTATTTT; CDR3: CASSVRGTSTDTQYF
D: TRBD1; J: TRBJ1-6; size: few; length: 14; V: TRBV20-1; DNA: TGCAGTGCCCGTGGACAGGGTGGTAATTCACCCCTCCACTTT; CDR3: CSARGQGGNSPLHF
D: TRBD2; J: TRBJ2-5; size: NA; length: 15; V: TRBV6-5; DNA: TGTGCCAGCAGTTGGACCGTAGCGGGAGTGCAGACCCAGTACTTC; CDR3: CASSWTVAGVQTQYF
D: NA; J: TRBJ1-5; size: NA; length: 11; V: TRBV12-3/TRBV12-4; DNA: TGTGCCAGCAGCCGGGATCAGCCCCAGCATTTT; CDR3: CASSRDQPQHF
D: NA; J: TRBJ2-7; size: NA; length: 13; V: TRBV10-3; DNA: TGTGCCATCAGTGTTTTGGCAGAACGCGAGCAGTACTTC; CDR3: CAISVLAEREQYF
D: NA; J: TRBJ1-5; size: many; length: 15; V: TRBV20-1; DNA: TGCAGTGCTAGGGAGCTCGGGAATAGCAATCAGCCCCAGCATTTT; CDR3: CSARELGNSNQPQHF
D: NA; J: TRBJ1-4; size: NA; length: 15; V: TRBV4-3; DNA: TGCGCCAGCAGCCCGTGGAGGGGCTCTGGGGAAAAACTGTTTTTT; CDR3: CASSPWRGSGEKLFF
D: NA; J: TRBJ1-4; size: few; length: 14; V: TRBV9; DNA: TGCGCCAGCAGCGTAGGAGGCAGATCTGAAAAACTGTTTTTT; CDR3: CASSVGGRSEKLFF
D: NA; J: TRBJ1-2; size: NA; length: 11; V: TRBV28; DNA: TGTGCCAGCAGTCCGGGGATTGGCTACACCTTC; CDR3: CASSPGIGYTF
D: NA; J: TRBJ2-7; size: few; length: 14; V: TRBV20-1; DNA: TGCAGTGCTAGGGATCCGGTGAGGACAGACGAGCAGTACTTC; CDR3: CSARDPVRTDEQYF
D: TRBD1; J: TRBJ2-2; size: few; length: 13; V: TRBV28; DNA: TGTGCCAGCAGGGCACAGGGGCCCGGGGAGCTGTTTTTT; CDR3: CASRAQGPGELFF
D: TRBD2; J: TRBJ2-7; size: many; length: 14; V: TRBV28; DNA: TGTGCCAGCAGCTTAGGACTAGCCTCCTACGAGCAGTACTTC; CDR3: CASSLGLASYEQYF
D: TRBD2; J: TRBJ2-5; size: few; length: 13; V: TRBV12-3/TRBV12-4; DNA: TGTGCCAGCAGTCCAGGGGGACTAGCGGGGAGGTTCTTC; CDR3: CASSPGGLAGRFF
D: NA; J: TRBJ2-3; size: few; length: 17; V: TRBV29-1; DNA: TGCAGCGTTGAACCCCTAATCCGGGACCGGGGCGCAGATACGCAGTATTTT; CDR3: CSVEPLIRDRGADTQYF
D: NA; J: TRBJ2-1; size: few; length: 15; V: TRBV7-8; DNA: TGTGCCAGCAGCCCCCTGGTAGGGTCCTACAATGAGCAGTTCTTC; CDR3: CASSPLVGSYNEQFF
D: TRBD1; J: TRBJ1-4; size: NA; length: 17; V: TRBV7-9; DNA: TGTGCCAGCAGCTTAGGGGACAGGGCAACAACTAATGAAAAACTGTTTTTT; CDR3: CASSLGDRATTNEKLFF
D: NA; J: TRBJ2-6; size: NA; length: 15; V: TRBV7-3; DNA: TGTGCCAGCAGCTTAGGGATTTCTGGGGCCAACGTCCTGACTTTC; CDR3: CASSLGISGANVLTF
D: NA; J: TRBJ2-2; size: few; length: 16; V: TRBV28; DNA: TGTGCCAGCACTCTCCTCCGGGGGAGACCCGGAGGGGAGCTGTTTTTT; CDR3: CASTLLRGRPGGELFF
D: TRBD1; J: TRBJ2-7; size: few; length: 15; V: TRBV20-1; DNA: TGCAGTGCTAGGCCCCCGGACAGGGCTACCTACGAGCAGTACTTC; CDR3: CSARPPDRATYEQYF